This T cell receptor (beta chain) emerged from a study of control samples from healthy donors and cancer patients. Measured with immunoSEQ multiplex PCR; TCRdb has only the in-frame clones, and not every one. Among roughly 54,000 clones listed, approximately 95% were seen once. The CDR3 has 14 amino acids. With V trimmed by 3 bases and J by 7 bases, 5 bases remained unmatched. From germline, CDR1 is SGHRS and CDR2 YFSETQ. The chain recombines TRBV5-1 with TRBJ2-1; TRBD2 agrees at 9 bases. The TCR comes from a woman aged 30 to 39 in good health. Sequenced material: blood. CDR3 amino acids: CASSSSGIKNEQFF. The CDR3 DNA reads as TGCGCCAGCAGCTCTAGCGGGATTAAGAATGAGCAGTTCTTC.